The clone carrying this TCR beta chain was seen once. PCR employed 60 Vbeta and 13 Jbeta primers. The data were produced by immunoSEQ multiplex PCR, yet TCRdb's version contains in-frame clones alone and is incomplete. The sample includes 100,000 or so clones, 84% of them seen just once. The record originates from a study of cytomegalovirus exposure and HLA in healthy donors. The germline V gene encodes CDR1 SGDLS and CDR2 YYNGEE. V dropped 3 bases and J dropped 5 bases, with 17 bases sitting between them. The CDR3 length is 15 residues. V gene TRBV9 combines with J gene TRBJ1-2; D is perhaps TRBD1 (6 bases). The TCR sequence derives from a woman aged 18 to 35 in good health and CMV-seronegative. The sequenced material came from PBMCs. CDR3: CASSAREGGGYGYTF. The DNA for the CDR3 is TGTGCCAGCAGCGCACGGGAGGGGGGCGGGTATGGCTACACCTTC.